Listed below are T cell receptor beta chains from one sample, sequenced in a study of control samples from healthy donors and cancer patients. Method: immunoSEQ multiplex PCR; TCRdb's copy keeps in-frame clones and lacks some. Among roughly 100,000 clones listed, more than 90% were seen once. Sequenced sample: blood. Receptors originate from a human donor in good health. The donor label of this sample is uncertain. Both conserved end residues are part of each CDR3. The order of the fields is J gene, V gene, clone size, D gene, CDR3 DNA, CDR3 protein. D genes are given only for firm matches. Clone size is not always given. Where it is, it says once, few, many or a class for expanded clones.

j_call: TRBJ1-1; v_call: TRBV6-6; clone_size: NA; d_call: NA; cdr3_nt: TGTGCCAGCAGTAGATCCGACAGTGTTCAAGCTGAAGCTTTCTTT; cdr3_aa: CASSRSDSVQAEAFF
j_call: TRBJ1-3; v_call: TRBV30; clone_size: NA; d_call: TRBD1; cdr3_nt: TGTGCCTGGAGTAGACAGGGGGCTACCTCTGGAAACACCATATATTTT; cdr3_aa: CAWSRQGATSGNTIYF
j_call: TRBJ2-6; v_call: TRBV27; clone_size: NA; d_call: NA; cdr3_nt: TGTGCCAGCAGTTTTGCGGGGGCCCTCACCGGGGCCAACGTCCTGACTTTC; cdr3_aa: CASSFAGALTGANVLTF
j_call: TRBJ1-4; v_call: TRBV11-2; clone_size: once; d_call: NA; cdr3_nt: TGTGCCAGCAGCTTATTCCCAGGGCTAAATGAAAAACTGTTTTTT; cdr3_aa: CASSLFPGLNEKLFF
j_call: TRBJ1-2; v_call: TRBV3-1/TRBV3-2; clone_size: NA; d_call: TRBD1; cdr3_nt: TGTGCCAGCAGCTTCGGACAGGGCTATGGCTACACCTTC; cdr3_aa: CASSFGQGYGYTF
j_call: TRBJ2-3; v_call: TRBV2; clone_size: NA; d_call: TRBD1; cdr3_nt: TGTGCCAGCTCCCTTGGGGGACAGGGTACAGATACGCAGTATTTT; cdr3_aa: CASSLGGQGTDTQYF
j_call: TRBJ1-6; v_call: TRBV19; clone_size: once; d_call: NA; cdr3_nt: TGTGCCAGTAGTATTGGGGGTTCGGATTCACCCCTCCACTTT; cdr3_aa: CASSIGGSDSPLHF
j_call: TRBJ2-4; v_call: TRBV7-9; clone_size: NA; d_call: NA; cdr3_nt: TGTGCCAGCAGCTTAGGGGCGGGGTCAAACATTCAGTACTTC; cdr3_aa: CASSLGAGSNIQYF
j_call: TRBJ2-5; v_call: TRBV7-6; clone_size: NA; d_call: NA; cdr3_nt: TGTGCCAGCAGCTTAGAGGCTTGGGAAGGGACCCAGTACTTC; cdr3_aa: CASSLEAWEGTQYF
j_call: TRBJ1-3; v_call: TRBV3-1/TRBV3-2; clone_size: NA; d_call: TRBD1; cdr3_nt: TGTGCCAGCAGCCAACTGGGACAGGGAGGAAACACCATATATTTT; cdr3_aa: CASSQLGQGGNTIYF
j_call: TRBJ2-3; v_call: TRBV14; clone_size: NA; d_call: TRBD2; cdr3_nt: TGTGCCAGCAGCCAAGGCGGGGGGGCGCGTACAGATACGCAGTATTTT; cdr3_aa: CASSQGGGARTDTQYF
j_call: TRBJ2-2; v_call: TRBV24-1; clone_size: NA; d_call: TRBD1; cdr3_nt: TGTGCCACCAGTGAACCTGGACAGGGGGCTGGCGGGGAGCTGTTTTTT; cdr3_aa: CATSEPGQGAGGELFF
j_call: TRBJ1-5; v_call: TRBV15; clone_size: NA; d_call: NA; cdr3_nt: TGTGCCACCAGCAGAGATAAAGGTAGCAATCAGCCCCAGCATTTT; cdr3_aa: CATSRDKGSNQPQHF
j_call: TRBJ1-5; v_call: TRBV2; clone_size: NA; d_call: TRBD1; cdr3_nt: TGTGCCAGCCGGGACAGGCACAATCAGCCCCAGCATTTT; cdr3_aa: CASRDRHNQPQHF
j_call: TRBJ1-2; v_call: TRBV21-1; clone_size: NA; d_call: NA; cdr3_nt: TGTGCCAGCAGCAACGGACAGGGAGATGGCTACACCTTC; cdr3_aa: CASSNGQGDGYTF
j_call: TRBJ2-7; v_call: TRBV5-1; clone_size: once; d_call: NA; cdr3_nt: TGCGCCAGCAGCTTAGTGGACAGATCCTACGAGCAGTACTTC; cdr3_aa: CASSLVDRSYEQYF
j_call: TRBJ2-3; v_call: TRBV11-2; clone_size: NA; d_call: TRBD2; cdr3_nt: TGTGCCAGCAGCCCCCGGGTTAGCGGGGGGGCTACAGATACGCAGTATTTT; cdr3_aa: CASSPRVSGGATDTQYF
j_call: TRBJ2-2; v_call: TRBV7-6; clone_size: once; d_call: NA; cdr3_nt: TGTGCCAGCAGCTTTCAGTTCTCCCCCAGGGTCACCGGGGAGCTGTTTTTT; cdr3_aa: CASSFQFSPRVTGELFF
j_call: TRBJ1-6; v_call: TRBV7-2; clone_size: NA; d_call: NA; cdr3_nt: TGTGCCAGCAGCTTAGGTCGGGGCGGCGGTTCACCCCTCCACTTT; cdr3_aa: CASSLGRGGGSPLHF
j_call: TRBJ1-1; v_call: TRBV6-5; clone_size: NA; d_call: NA; cdr3_nt: TGTGCCAGCTCTCCCTCGCAGGGCACTGAAGCTTTCTTT; cdr3_aa: CASSPSQGTEAFF
j_call: TRBJ1-2; v_call: TRBV14; clone_size: NA; d_call: NA; cdr3_nt: TGTGCCAGCAGCCAAGTCCCGTCAGGCTATGGCTACACCTTC; cdr3_aa: CASSQVPSGYGYTF
j_call: TRBJ1-4; v_call: TRBV4-3; clone_size: NA; d_call: NA; cdr3_nt: TGCGCCAGCAGCCAAGTTTCAACTAATGAAAAACTGTTTTTT; cdr3_aa: CASSQVSTNEKLFF
j_call: TRBJ2-5; v_call: TRBV12-5; clone_size: once; d_call: TRBD2; cdr3_nt: TGTGCTAGTGGGATTAGCGGGGGGGCCTGGGAGACCCAGTACTTC; cdr3_aa: CASGISGGAWETQYF
j_call: TRBJ1-1; v_call: TRBV3-1/TRBV3-2; clone_size: NA; d_call: NA; cdr3_nt: TGTGCCAGCAGCCAAGTGGGAAGGGTGGAGAGGGCTGAAGCTTTCTTT; cdr3_aa: CASSQVGRVERAEAFF
j_call: TRBJ2-1; v_call: TRBV28; clone_size: NA; d_call: TRBD1; cdr3_nt: TGTGCCAGCAGCCCTACAGGGGGCGAAAAATTTGTTAAGGATGAGCAGTTCTTC; cdr3_aa: CASSPTGGEKFVKDEQFF
j_call: TRBJ1-1; v_call: TRBV7-9; clone_size: NA; d_call: NA; cdr3_nt: TGTGCCAGCAGCTTAGCCCAGAACACTGAAGCTTTCTTT; cdr3_aa: CASSLAQNTEAFF
j_call: TRBJ2-6; v_call: TRBV5-1; clone_size: NA; d_call: NA; cdr3_nt: TGCACCAGCAGAACCCCCAGAGGAAGTAGGTCTGGGGCCAACGTCCTGACTTTC; cdr3_aa: CTSRTPRGSRSGANVLTF
j_call: TRBJ1-6; v_call: TRBV27; clone_size: NA; d_call: NA; cdr3_nt: TGTGCCAGCAGCCCGGGACCCTCGCCCTATAATTCACCCCTCCACTTT; cdr3_aa: CASSPGPSPYNSPLHF
j_call: TRBJ2-3; v_call: TRBV19; clone_size: NA; d_call: TRBD2; cdr3_nt: TGTGCCACCTCTAGCGGGGGAATAGATACGCAGTATTTT; cdr3_aa: CATSSGGIDTQYF
j_call: TRBJ2-2; v_call: TRBV11-3; clone_size: medium-sized; d_call: NA; cdr3_nt: TGTGCCAGCAGCTTAGATGAGGCCGGGGAGCTGTTTTTT; cdr3_aa: CASSLDEAGELFF
j_call: TRBJ1-4; v_call: TRBV19; clone_size: NA; d_call: TRBD1; cdr3_nt: TGTGCCAGTAGTAACGGACAGGGTTGGCACGAAAAACTGTTTTTT; cdr3_aa: CASSNGQGWHEKLFF
j_call: TRBJ1-2; v_call: TRBV25-1; clone_size: once; d_call: NA; cdr3_nt: TGTGCCAGCAGTGAATCTTATAGGGGGATCTATGGCTACACCTTC; cdr3_aa: CASSESYRGIYGYTF
j_call: TRBJ2-5; v_call: TRBV15; clone_size: few; d_call: NA; cdr3_nt: TGTGCCACCAGCAGTAGGGGGGGGATGGAGACCCAGTACTTC; cdr3_aa: CATSSRGGMETQYF
j_call: TRBJ1-6; v_call: TRBV5-1; clone_size: NA; d_call: TRBD1; cdr3_nt: TGCGCCAGCAGCGCCTCGACAGGGGGACCTAGAGGGTCACCCCTCCACTTT; cdr3_aa: CASSASTGGPRGSPLHF
j_call: TRBJ1-6; v_call: TRBV3-1/TRBV3-2; clone_size: NA; d_call: NA; cdr3_nt: TGTGCCAGCAGCCAAAGATGGGGGGGTGGGGATTCACCCCTCCACTTT; cdr3_aa: CASSQRWGGGDSPLHF
j_call: TRBJ1-1; v_call: TRBV7-3; clone_size: NA; d_call: NA; cdr3_nt: TGTGCCAGCAGCTTATCCGCCAACACTGAAGCTTTCTTT; cdr3_aa: CASSLSANTEAFF
j_call: TRBJ2-1; v_call: TRBV6-5; clone_size: once; d_call: NA; cdr3_nt: TGTGCCAGCAGTTATGGAGACAGAGAGCAGTTCTTC; cdr3_aa: CASSYGDREQFF
j_call: TRBJ1-5; v_call: TRBV3-1/TRBV3-2; clone_size: NA; d_call: NA; cdr3_nt: TGTGCCAGCAGCCGGGGCAGCAATAGCAATCAGCCCCAGCATTTT; cdr3_aa: CASSRGSNSNQPQHF
j_call: TRBJ2-5; v_call: TRBV30; clone_size: NA; d_call: TRBD1; cdr3_nt: TGTGCCGGGGGGACAGGGGGTCGGGAGACCCAGTACTTC; cdr3_aa: CAGGTGGRETQYF
j_call: TRBJ1-1; v_call: TRBV6-2/TRBV6-3; clone_size: NA; d_call: NA; cdr3_nt: TGTGCCAGCAGCCCTACCGGACATTCCTTTAACACTGAAGCTTTCTTT; cdr3_aa: CASSPTGHSFNTEAFF
j_call: TRBJ2-7; v_call: TRBV5-1; clone_size: NA; d_call: NA; cdr3_nt: TGCGCCAGCAGCGCCACAGGGTATCGGGACGAGCAGTACTTC; cdr3_aa: CASSATGYRDEQYF
j_call: TRBJ1-5; v_call: TRBV7-9; clone_size: NA; d_call: NA; cdr3_nt: TGTGCCAGCAGCTTAGACAGCCAGAATCAGCCCCAGCATTTT; cdr3_aa: CASSLDSQNQPQHF
j_call: TRBJ1-1; v_call: TRBV10-3; clone_size: NA; d_call: TRBD1; cdr3_nt: TGTGCCATCAGGAAAGGACAGGGGGCAGCCACTGAAGCTTTCTTT; cdr3_aa: CAIRKGQGAATEAFF
j_call: TRBJ2-3; v_call: TRBV7-2; clone_size: NA; d_call: TRBD2; cdr3_nt: TGTGCCAGCTCACGGGGGGGTACAAGCACAGATACGCAGTATTTT; cdr3_aa: CASSRGGTSTDTQYF
j_call: TRBJ1-2; v_call: TRBV18; clone_size: NA; d_call: NA; cdr3_nt: TGTGCCAGCTCACCACAGGGCGATACACCGGATGGCTACACCTTC; cdr3_aa: CASSPQGDTPDGYTF
j_call: TRBJ2-2; v_call: TRBV6-5; clone_size: NA; d_call: TRBD1; cdr3_nt: TGTGCCAGCAGGAGCTTTCCGGGACAGTCCGGGGAGCTGTTTTTT; cdr3_aa: CASRSFPGQSGELFF
j_call: TRBJ1-2; v_call: TRBV25-1; clone_size: NA; d_call: NA; cdr3_nt: TGTGCCAGCAGTGAAAGTGGGGGCCAGGGGCGAGGCTACACCTTC; cdr3_aa: CASSESGGQGRGYTF
j_call: TRBJ2-1; v_call: TRBV30; clone_size: NA; d_call: NA; cdr3_nt: TGTGCCTGGAGTGTACAGGATGAGCAGTTCTTC; cdr3_aa: CAWSVQDEQFF
j_call: TRBJ2-6; v_call: TRBV18; clone_size: NA; d_call: TRBD2; cdr3_nt: TGTGCCAGCTCACCCCTAGCGGGGGGGCTATCTGGGGCCAACGTCCTGACTTTC; cdr3_aa: CASSPLAGGLSGANVLTF
j_call: TRBJ2-1; v_call: TRBV6-6; clone_size: NA; d_call: TRBD1; cdr3_nt: TGTGCCAGCAGTTATTCAGCCGGGACAGGGAACAATGAGCAGTTCTTC; cdr3_aa: CASSYSAGTGNNEQFF
j_call: TRBJ2-1; v_call: TRBV6-5; clone_size: NA; d_call: NA; cdr3_nt: TGTGCCATCCATCGACAGGACCTCCTCAATGAGCAGTTCTTC; cdr3_aa: CAIHRQDLLNEQFF
j_call: TRBJ2-1; v_call: TRBV5-4; clone_size: NA; d_call: TRBD2; cdr3_nt: TGTGCCAGCAGCCGAGAACTAGCGGGGGGGTATAATGAGCAGTTCTTC; cdr3_aa: CASSRELAGGYNEQFF